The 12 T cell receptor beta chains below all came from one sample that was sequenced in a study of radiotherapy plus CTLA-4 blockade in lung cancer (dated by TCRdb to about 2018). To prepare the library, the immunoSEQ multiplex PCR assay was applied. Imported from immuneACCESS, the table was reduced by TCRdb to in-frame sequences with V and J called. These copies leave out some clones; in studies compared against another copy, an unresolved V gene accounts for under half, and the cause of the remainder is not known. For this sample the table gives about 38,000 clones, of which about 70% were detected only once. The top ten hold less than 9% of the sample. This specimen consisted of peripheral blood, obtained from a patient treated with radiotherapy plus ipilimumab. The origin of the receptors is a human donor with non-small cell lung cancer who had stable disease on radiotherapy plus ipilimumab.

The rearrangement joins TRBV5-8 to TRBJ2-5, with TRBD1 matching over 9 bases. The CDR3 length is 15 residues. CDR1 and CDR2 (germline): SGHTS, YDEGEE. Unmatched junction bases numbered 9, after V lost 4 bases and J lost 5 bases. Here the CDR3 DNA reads TGTGCCAGCAGCCCTGGACAGGGGATCGGGGAGACCCAGTACTTC. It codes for CASSPGQGIGETQYF.

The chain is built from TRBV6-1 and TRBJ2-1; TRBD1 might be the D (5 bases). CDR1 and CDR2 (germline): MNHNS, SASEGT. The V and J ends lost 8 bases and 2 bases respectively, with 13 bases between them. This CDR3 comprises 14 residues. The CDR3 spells CASGEGATYNEQFF. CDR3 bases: TGTGCCAGCGGCGAAGGGGCGACCTACAATGAGCAGTTCTTC.

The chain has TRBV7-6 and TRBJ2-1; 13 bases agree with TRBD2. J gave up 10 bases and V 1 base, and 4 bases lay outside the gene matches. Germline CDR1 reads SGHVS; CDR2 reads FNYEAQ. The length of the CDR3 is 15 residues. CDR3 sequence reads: CASSLGTSGGGEQFF. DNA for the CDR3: TGTGCCAGCAGCTTAGGGACTAGCGGGGGTGGCGAGCAGTTCTTC. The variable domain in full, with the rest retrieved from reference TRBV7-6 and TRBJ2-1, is GAGVSQSPRYKVTKRGQDVALRCDPISGHVSLYWYRQALGQGPEFLTYFNYEAQQDKSGLPNDRFSAERPEGSISTLTIQRTEQRDSAMYRCASSLGTSGGGEQFFGPGTRLTVL.

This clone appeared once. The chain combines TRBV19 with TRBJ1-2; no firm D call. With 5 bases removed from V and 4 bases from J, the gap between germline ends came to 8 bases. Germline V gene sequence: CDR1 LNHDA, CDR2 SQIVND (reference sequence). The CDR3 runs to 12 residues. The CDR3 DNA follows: TGTGCCAGTAGTTTAAGTCTCTATGGCTACACCTTC. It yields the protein CASSLSLYGYTF.

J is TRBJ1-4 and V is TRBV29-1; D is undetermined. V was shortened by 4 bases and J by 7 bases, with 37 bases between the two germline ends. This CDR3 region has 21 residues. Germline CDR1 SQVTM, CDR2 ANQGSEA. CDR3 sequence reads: CSVAWQLTLVYRKRRREKLFF. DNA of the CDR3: TGCAGCGTTGCCTGGCAGTTGACGTTGGTTTATAGAAAGCGCCGACGTGAAAAACTGTTTTTT.

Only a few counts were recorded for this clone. Here the CDR3 DNA reads TGTGCCAGCAGCGCCCCGACAGGGGGAAACGAGCAGTACTTC. It is translated as CASSAPTGGNEQYF. V is TRBV9 and J is TRBJ2-7; TRBD1 matches at 9 bases. V trimming: 3 bases; J trimming: 5 bases; junction bases outside the gene matches: 6. Germline-derived CDR1 and CDR2 are SGDLS and YYNGEE. CDR3 size: 14 residues.

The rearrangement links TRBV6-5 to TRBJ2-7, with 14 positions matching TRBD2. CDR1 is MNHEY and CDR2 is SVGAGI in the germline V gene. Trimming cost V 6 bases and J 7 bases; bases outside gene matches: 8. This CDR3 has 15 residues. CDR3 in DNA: TGTGCCAGCAGCAGAGGACTAGCGGGGGGAAAGGAGCAGTACGTC. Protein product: CASSRGLAGGKEQYV.

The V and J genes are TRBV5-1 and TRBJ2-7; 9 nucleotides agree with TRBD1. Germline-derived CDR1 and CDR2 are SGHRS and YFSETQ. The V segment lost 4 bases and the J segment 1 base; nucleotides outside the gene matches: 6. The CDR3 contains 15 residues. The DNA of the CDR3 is TGCGCCAGCAGCGGGGACAGGGCCTTTTCCTACGAGCAGTACTTC. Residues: CASSGDRAFSYEQYF.

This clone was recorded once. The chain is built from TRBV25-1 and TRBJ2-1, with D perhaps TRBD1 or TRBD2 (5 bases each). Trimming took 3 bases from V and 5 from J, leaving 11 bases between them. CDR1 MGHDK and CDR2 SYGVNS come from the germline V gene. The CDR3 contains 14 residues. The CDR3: CASSEAGSHNEQFF. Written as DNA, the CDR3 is TGTGCCAGCAGTGAGGCAGGGAGTCACAATGAGCAGTTCTTC.

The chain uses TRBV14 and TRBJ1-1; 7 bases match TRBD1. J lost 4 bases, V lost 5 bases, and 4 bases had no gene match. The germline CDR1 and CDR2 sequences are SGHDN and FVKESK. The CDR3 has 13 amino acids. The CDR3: CASSDRVTTEAFF. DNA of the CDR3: TGTGCCAGCAGCGACAGGGTGACCACTGAAGCTTTCTTT.

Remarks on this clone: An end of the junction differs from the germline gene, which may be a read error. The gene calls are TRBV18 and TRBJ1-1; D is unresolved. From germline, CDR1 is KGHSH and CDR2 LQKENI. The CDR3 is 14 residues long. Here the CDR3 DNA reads TGTGCCAGCTCACCCGACATCTCGAACACTGGAGCTTTCTTT. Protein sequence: CASSPDISNTGAFF.

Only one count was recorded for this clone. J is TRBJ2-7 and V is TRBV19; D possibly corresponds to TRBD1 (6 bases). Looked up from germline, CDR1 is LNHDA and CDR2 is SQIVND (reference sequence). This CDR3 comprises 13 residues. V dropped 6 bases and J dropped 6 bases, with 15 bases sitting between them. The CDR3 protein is CASSPAQGSEQYF. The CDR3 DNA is TGTGCCAGTAGCCCGGCACAGGGTAGCGAGCAGTACTTC.